Listed here are 7 T cell receptor beta chains from one sample, sequenced in a study of radiation and T cells in renal cell carcinoma. Stated treatment: 15 Gy SBRT to primary tumor, nephrectomy 4 weeks later. Profiling relied on immunoSEQ multiplex PCR, and the TCRdb table lists in-frame clones only, not all of them. Among 15,000 to 20,000 clones listed, about 50% were seen once. Sequenced material: tumor tissue, taken from a patient whose treatment included radiotherapy and nephrectomy. Every receptor here comes from a woman aged 60-75 years with renal cell carcinoma.

The rearrangement uses TRBV28 and TRBJ2-2; D assignment may be TRBD1 or TRBD2 (7 bases each). Looked up from germline, CDR1 is MDHEN and CDR2 is SYDVKM. V gave up 7 bases and J gave up 3 bases, with 12 bases separating them. The CDR3 is 14 residues long. The CDR3 DNA reads as TGTGCCAGCATGACAGGGAGGGACACCGGGGAGCTGTTTTTT. It specifies CASMTGRDTGELFF.

This chain uses TRBV9 with TRBJ2-2; 10 bases match TRBD2. The length of the CDR3 is 17 residues. The V and J ends lost 5 bases and 1 base, in that order; junction bases with no gene match: 8. Germline CDR1 reads SGDLS; CDR2 reads YYNGEE. CDR3 amino acids: CASSNSGGPQNTGELFF. Written as DNA, the CDR3 is TGTGCCAGCAGTAATAGCGGGGGGCCACAGAACACCGGGGAGCTGTTTTTT.

This clone has more than one count but fewer than ten. V usage is TRBV2 and J usage is TRBJ1-3; unclear D gene. Germline values: CDR1 SNHLY, CDR2 FYNNEI. CDR3 size: 15 residues. Trimming cost V 2 bases and J 1 base, with 9 bases left between them. The CDR3 DNA is TGTGCCAGCAGTGAAATTGGTGTATCTGGAAACACCATATATTTT. This gives the protein CASSEIGVSGNTIYF.

This chain uses TRBV7-9 with TRBJ2-7; 8 positions match TRBD2. Germline V gene sequence: CDR1 SEHNR, CDR2 FQNEAQ (reference sequence). The CDR3 sequence is 16 residues long. With V trimmed by 6 bases and J by 0 bases, 10 bases remained unmatched. CDR3 amino acids: CASSSPTSGSSYEQYF. The CDR3 DNA sequence: TGTGCCAGCAGTTCCCCCACTAGCGGAAGCTCCTACGAGCAGTACTTC. Based on the CDR3 plus reference TRBV7-9 and TRBJ2-7, the full variable domain is DTGVSQNPRHKITKRGQNVTFRCDPISEHNRLYWYRQTLGQGPEFLTYFQNEAQLEKSRLLSDRFSAERPKGSFSTLEIQRTEQGDSAMYLCASSSPTSGSSYEQYFGPGTRLTVT.

The chain couples TRBV11-2 to TRBJ1-2; unclear D gene. CDR3 length equals 11 residues. The germline V gene encodes CDR1 SGHAT and CDR2 FQNNGV. Deletions cut 3 bases from V and 10 bases from J, with 9 bases between. The CDR3 DNA reads TGTGCCAGCAGCTTTTCTTCCCACTACACCTTC. Residues: CASSFSSHYTF.

This clone has a single count. The chain joins TRBV5-1 to TRBJ2-3, with no clear D. Trimming pared 0 bases from V and 0 bases from J, leaving 14 bases between. Per the germline V gene, CDR1 is SGHRS and CDR2 is YFSETQ. This CDR3 has 17 residues. CDR3 sequence (DNA): TGCGCCAGCAGCTTGGCCGCGGTAACCTCTAGCACAGATACGCAGTATTTT. Translation: CASSLAAVTSSTDTQYF.

This clone was detected ten times or more. V and J are TRBV7-2 and TRBJ2-1; 12 positions match TRBD2. Trimming took 5 bases from V and 10 from J; bases not matched to a gene: 9. From germline, CDR1 is SGHTA and CDR2 FQGNSA. The CDR3 spans 15 residues. In DNA, the CDR3 is TGTGCCAGCAGCCCCCTCTACGGGACTAGCGGGGAGCAGTTCTTC. Translation gives CASSPLYGTSGEQFF.